Shown below are 32 T cell receptor beta chains from a single sample sequenced in a study of T cell responses to AZD1222 COVID-19 vaccine. Assay: immunoSEQ multiplex PCR; the TCRdb copy retains only in-frame clones and omits some. The table has tens of thousands of clones, 80% to 90% seen once. The specimen comprised peripheral blood, sampled 28 days after the second AZD1222 dose. These receptor sequences come from an adult who received the AZD1222 COVID-19 vaccine.

The rearrangement links TRBV5-1 to TRBJ2-1; the match to TRBD2 covers 7 bases. The length of the CDR3 is 14 residues. Germline CDR1 SGHRS, CDR2 YFSETQ. Trimming removed 1 base from V and 6 bases from J; junction bases left unmatched: 4. CDR3: CASSLPTSSNEQFF. DNA of the CDR3: TGCGCCAGCAGCTTGCCGACTAGCAGCAATGAGCAGTTCTTC. Complete variable domain (other parts from reference TRBV5-1 and TRBJ2-1): KAGVTQTPRYLIKTRGQQVTLSCSPISGHRSVSWYQQTPGQGLQFLFEYFSETQRNKGNFPGRFSGRQFSNSRSEMNVSTLELGDSALYLCASSLPTSSNEQFFGPGTRLTVL.

The chain is built from TRBV5-1 and TRBJ2-3; no reliable D call. Per the germline V gene, CDR1 is SGHRS and CDR2 is YFSETQ. V shed 3 bases and J shed 0 bases, with 14 bases lying between them. The CDR3 has 16 amino acids. DNA of the CDR3: TGCGCCAGCAGCTCGGGCCGTCCAGCTAGCACAGATACGCAGTATTTT. Amino acid sequence: CASSSGRPASTDTQYF.

The rearrangement joins TRBV28 to TRBJ2-7, with TRBD2 matching 11 bases. The CDR3 has 15 amino acids. In germline, CDR1 is MDHEN, CDR2 SYDVKM. V was pared by 4 bases and J by 1 base, with 3 bases of the junction left unmatched. CDR3 nucleotides: TGTGCCAGCAGTTCGGTAGCGGGAGGGTCCTACGAGCAGTACTTC. Its translation is CASSSVAGGSYEQYF.

V and J are TRBV7-8 and TRBJ2-1, with D tentatively TRBD2 (5 bases). The CDR3 is 16 amino acids. Trimming stripped 7 bases from V and 2 bases from J, with 18 bases between. In germline, CDR1 is SGHVS, CDR2 FQNEAQ. The CDR3 loop is CASNNRRLTPYNEQFF. In DNA, the CDR3 is TGTGCCAGCAACAACCGTAGACTAACCCCCTACAATGAGCAGTTCTTC. The full variable domain, in which reference TRBV7-8 and TRBJ2-1 provide the parts outside the CDR3, is GAGVSQSPRYKVAKRGQDVALRCDPISGHVSLFWYQQALGQGPEFLTYFQNEAQLDKSGLPSDRFFAERPEGSVSTLKIQRTQQEDSAVYLCASNNRRLTPYNEQFFGPGTRLTVL.

This sequence joins TRBV28 and TRBJ1-5, with TRBD1 matching 10 bases. The CDR3 spans 16 residues. V shed 6 bases and J 6 bases; nucleotides not matched to a gene: 11. In germline, CDR1 is MDHEN, CDR2 SYDVKM. CDR3 DNA sequence: TGTGCCAGCAGGGACTCTACGGGACAGGGGTTTCAGCCCCAGCATTTT. Protein: CASRDSTGQGFQPQHF.

CDR3 loop: CASSDPSPRNEQYF. For the CDR3, the DNA is TGTGCCAGCAGTGACCCTAGCCCGAGGAACGAGCAGTACTTC. The rearrangement uses TRBV6-1 and TRBJ2-7, with D maybe TRBD2 (5 bases). Deletions cut 3 bases from V and 5 bases from J, with 14 bases between. The CDR3 length is 14 residues. CDR1 and CDR2 from the germline V gene are MNHNS and SASEGT.

The chain employs TRBV5-1 and TRBJ2-3, with 11 bases aligning to TRBD2. This CDR3 has 19 amino acids. The V gene end was trimmed by 4 bases and the J gene end by 1 base; junction bases not matched to a gene: 14. Germline-derived CDR1 and CDR2 are SGHRS and YFSETQ. CDR3 protein: CASSPKLLAGAGGTDTQYF. CDR3 coding DNA: TGCGCCAGCAGCCCAAAACTACTAGCGGGAGCCGGGGGCACAGATACGCAGTATTTT.

The V call is TRBV7-2, the J call TRBJ2-3; 11 bases are a match to TRBD2. CDR3 length: 17 amino acids. Losses at the gene ends were 5 bases for V and 2 bases for J; bases not matched to a gene: 9. The germline CDR1 and CDR2 sequences are SGHTA and FQGNSA. This CDR3 is CASSTQTSGTVTDTQYF. The CDR3 bases are TGTGCCAGCAGCACCCAGACTAGCGGGACTGTCACAGATACGCAGTATTTT.

The chain couples TRBV10-3 to TRBJ1-4; D gene uncertain. There are 14 residues in the CDR3. Germline V CDR1 and CDR2: ENHRY, SYGVKD. Between the trimmed V and J ends, which lost 3 bases and 0 bases, there was a span of 5 bases. The CDR3 region has the DNA TGTGCCATCAGTGACGCTGCAACTAATGAAAAACTGTTTTTT. Its translation is CAISDAATNEKLFF.

CDR3: CASRDSGRGFEEQFF. CDR3 sequence (DNA): TGTGCCAGCAGAGATAGCGGGAGGGGTTTTGAAGAGCAGTTCTTC. V and J are TRBV11-3 and TRBJ2-1, with 11 bases identical to TRBD2. CDR1 and CDR2 (germline): SGHNT, YENEEA. V lost 6 bases, J lost 10 bases, and 11 bases stayed unmatched. CDR3 length: 15 residues.

This rearrangement joins TRBV19 to TRBJ1-2; no definite D call. V was pared by 0 bases and J by 2 bases, with 13 bases between. CDR1 is LNHDA, CDR2 SQIVND, per germline (reference sequence). There are 16 residues in the CDR3. The CDR3: CASSIDLRPDNYGYTF. The CDR3 bases are TGTGCCAGTAGTATAGATCTAAGACCAGACAACTATGGCTACACCTTC.

V is TRBV10-3 and J is TRBJ1-5, with D tentatively TRBD1 (5 bases). This CDR3 has 15 residues. V was pared by 3 bases and J by 5 bases, with 14 bases between. Germline V gives CDR1 ENHRY, CDR2 SYGVKD. In DNA, the CDR3 is TGTGCCATCAGTGACTCCAATAGGGGTTATCAGCCCCAGCATTTT. This gives the protein CAISDSNRGYQPQHF.

The rearrangement uses TRBV10-3 and TRBJ2-2; D is uncertain. From germline, CDR1 is ENHRY and CDR2 SYGVKD. The CDR3 length is 11 residues. The ends were cut back, 4 bases at V and 6 bases at J, with 3 bases in the middle. CDR3 sequence reads: CAISGAGELFF. The DNA for the CDR3 is TGTGCCATCAGTGGAGCCGGGGAGCTGTTTTTT.

This rearrangement joins TRBV3-1 (or the pseudogene TRBV3-2) to TRBJ2-3; 10 bases fit TRBD1. The V gene end was trimmed by 4 bases and the J gene end by 3 bases; junction bases not matched to a gene: 7. There are 16 residues in the CDR3. Germline V gene data show CDR1 as LGHDT and CDR2 as YNNKEL (reference sequence). DNA for the CDR3: TGTGCCAGCAGCCTCAGCCGGGACAGGGGTACAGATACGCAGTATTTT. It translates to CASSLSRDRGTDTQYF.

V gene TRBV3-1 (or the pseudogene TRBV3-2) combines with J gene TRBJ1-6; possible D gene TRBD1, 5 bases. CDR1 and CDR2 (germline): LGHDT, YNNKEL (reference sequence). The CDR3 runs to 17 residues. The V end lost 0 bases, the J end lost 5 bases, and 14 bases lay between the germline ends. CDR3: CASSQDGGGPNNSPLHF. The DNA for the CDR3 is TGTGCCAGCAGCCAAGATGGGGGAGGGCCAAATAATTCACCCCTCCACTTT.

The chain uses TRBV11-3 and TRBJ2-1; TRBD2 is a possible D gene (7 bases). V shed 4 bases and J shed 7 bases, with 17 bases lying between them. Germline V lookup: CDR1 SGHNT, CDR2 YENEEA. The CDR3 is 15 residues long. CDR3: CASSSYPRGPNEQFF. Written as DNA, the CDR3 is TGTGCCAGCAGCTCTTACCCGCGGGGGCCTAATGAGCAGTTCTTC.

The V gene is TRBV11-2, the J gene TRBJ1-5; D possibly corresponds to TRBD1 (5 bases). This CDR3 region has 14 residues. The germline V and J ends were trimmed by 5 bases and 7 bases, with 15 bases remaining between them. CDR1 and CDR2 (germline): SGHAT, FQNNGV. CDR3 nucleotides: TGTGCCAGCAGCCCTGGGGGGGTTGGACAGCCCCAGCATTTT. It specifies CASSPGGVGQPQHF.

The rearrangement links TRBV18 to TRBJ2-1; D gene uncertain. This CDR3 has 14 residues. Germline CDR1 is KGHSH and CDR2 is LQKENI. V gave up 6 bases and J gave up 6 bases, with 15 bases separating them. The CDR3 is CASSPPSTGNEQFF. DNA for the CDR3: TGTGCCAGCTCCCCGCCGTCGACCGGCAATGAGCAGTTCTTC.

The chain has TRBV12-3 or TRBV12-4 and TRBJ1-1; TRBD1 matches 9 bases. The CDR3 length is 13 residues. Trimming removed 6 bases from V and 1 base from J; junction bases left unmatched: 0. The CDR3 spells CASRGQGNTEAFF. DNA of the CDR3: TGTGCCAGCAGGGGACAGGGGAACACTGAAGCTTTCTTT.

This chain uses TRBV28 with TRBJ2-1; D gene ambiguous. From germline, CDR1 is MDHEN and CDR2 SYDVKM. There are 13 residues in the CDR3. Trimming removed 6 bases from V and 7 bases from J, with 13 bases in between. In nucleotides, the CDR3 is TGTGCCAGCAGCTCAAGCCAGAGGAATGAGCAGTTCTTC. This translates into CASSSSQRNEQFF.

The chain links TRBV12-5 to TRBJ1-2, with a weak D call TRBD1 (5 bases). CDR1 and CDR2 (germline): LGHNT, FRNRAP. Trimming took off 4 bases at V and 4 bases at J, with 13 bases between the two ends. The CDR3 has 14 residues. This chain's CDR3 is CASGSLDSSYGYTF. For the CDR3, the DNA is TGTGCTAGTGGTTCTCTTGACAGTTCCTATGGCTACACCTTC.

The J gene is TRBJ1-5, the V gene TRBV23-1; D call uncertain. TRBV23-1 is assigned to the ORF class and has an uncertain function. The CDR3 length is 17 residues. Deletions cut 2 bases from V and 2 bases from J, with 16 bases between. CDR3 amino acids: CASSQPIQVLGNQPQHF. The CDR3, as DNA: TGCGCCAGCAGTCAACCTATTCAGGTATTAGGCAATCAGCCCCAGCATTTT.

The chain recombines TRBV24-1 with TRBJ2-3; 7 positions agree with TRBD1. This CDR3 has 14 amino acids. J was trimmed by 2 bases and V by 10 bases; bases with no gene match: 8. Germline assignment: CDR1 KGHDR and CDR2 SFDVKD. The CDR3 DNA sequence: TGTGCCACGGCCCGGGACAGAGACACAGATACGCAGTATTTT. Translating it yields CATARDRDTDTQYF.

This chain joins TRBV19 and TRBJ1-2; no firm D call. Germline-derived CDR1 and CDR2 are LNHDA and SQIVND (reference sequence). V was cut by 3 bases and J by 4 bases, with 9 bases left in between. The CDR3 has 13 amino acids. In DNA, the CDR3 is TGTGCCAGTAGTATTCTGGATATCTATGGCTACACCTTC. This encodes CASSILDIYGYTF.

The gene calls are TRBV6-1 and TRBJ2-1; D might be TRBD1 or TRBD2, each matching 5 bases. This CDR3 contains 16 residues. Germline V gene data show CDR1 as MNHNS and CDR2 as SASEGT. V lost 2 bases, J lost 0 bases, and 11 bases lay in between. The CDR3 is CASSEWAGSSYNEQFF. The CDR3 coding sequence is TGTGCCAGCAGTGAATGGGCAGGGAGCTCCTACAATGAGCAGTTCTTC.

This chain connects TRBV7-9 to TRBJ1-4, with D possibly matching TRBD1 (5 bases). From germline, CDR1 is SEHNR and CDR2 FQNEAQ (reference sequence). The CDR3 loop spans 17 amino acids. V was pared by 5 bases and J by 0 bases, with 16 bases between. Written as DNA, the CDR3 is TGTGCCAGCAGCCCTAAGGTGGGACCTGCAACTAATGAAAAACTGTTTTTT. It yields the protein CASSPKVGPATNEKLFF.

The chain joins TRBV6-5 to TRBJ2-3; D is uncertain. Germline V CDR1 and CDR2: MNHEY, SVGAGI. The germline V and J ends were trimmed by 2 bases and 2 bases, with 11 bases remaining between them. This CDR3 comprises 15 residues. CDR3: CASSYGPRATDTQYF. CDR3 in DNA: TGTGCCAGCAGTTACGGGCCGAGAGCCACAGATACGCAGTATTTT.

The CDR3 region has the DNA TGTGCCAGCAGCGGAATAGAATGGGGAGAGACCCAGTACTTC. Protein sequence: CASSGIEWGETQYF. The gene calls are TRBV11-1 and TRBJ2-5; D unclear. There are 14 residues in the CDR3. The germline V gene has CDR1 SGHAT and CDR2 FQDESV (reference sequence). Trimming stripped 5 bases from V and 4 bases from J, with 14 bases between.

V and J are TRBV28 and TRBJ2-3; 7 positions match TRBD1. J gave up 1 base and V 6 bases, and 7 bases lay outside the gene matches. Germline lookup yields CDR1 MDHEN and CDR2 SYDVKM. The CDR3 covers 15 residues. Here the CDR3 DNA reads TGTGCCAGCAGCGAGGGGGCGCAGGGCACAGATACGCAGTATTTT. Its translation is CASSEGAQGTDTQYF.

The chain joins TRBV30 to TRBJ1-2; D uncertain. This CDR3 region has 13 residues. CDR1 and CDR2 (germline): GTSNPN, SVGIG (reference sequence). V was clipped by 1 base and J by 0 bases, with 6 bases between them. The CDR3, as DNA: TGTGCCTGGAGTGGGGCATCTAACTATGGCTACACCTTC. The encoded protein is CAWSGASNYGYTF.

The chain couples TRBV4-2 to TRBJ1-4, with D uncertain. Trimming took off 2 bases at V and 2 bases at J, with 15 bases between the two ends. Germline CDR1 is LGHNA and CDR2 is YNFKEQ. CDR3 length: 17 residues. DNA of the CDR3: TGTGCCAGCAGCCAACGCCCCCTTCTAAGCACTAATGAAAAACTGTTTTTT. The encoded protein is CASSQRPLLSTNEKLFF.

The chain joins TRBV5-1 to TRBJ2-1, with 8 bases lining up with TRBD2. Trimming removed 0 bases from V and 7 bases from J; junction bases left unmatched: 9. This CDR3 contains 16 residues. Germline CDR1 reads SGHRS; CDR2 reads YFSETQ. The CDR3 sequence: CASSLGASGRVNEQFF. The CDR3 DNA is TGCGCCAGCAGCTTGGGGGCTAGCGGGCGCGTGAATGAGCAGTTCTTC.